These 20 T cell receptor beta chains were sequenced from one sample in a study of T cell changes during pregnancy in multiple sclerosis. Clones were read by immunoSEQ multiplex PCR, and TCRdb kept only the in-frame ones, dropping some. Of tens of thousands of clones listed, roughly nine tenths were seen once; the top ten hold 0.15% to 0.2%. Source: CD4+ T cells from peripheral blood mononuclear cells, taken in the second trimester of pregnancy. These receptors originate from a female donor with multiple sclerosis, enrolled in a pregnancy study.

This chain uses TRBV10-1 with TRBJ2-7; D call uncertain. There are 14 residues in the CDR3. V lost 6 bases, J lost 2 bases, and 14 bases lay in between. Looked up from germline, CDR1 is WNHNN and CDR2 is SYGVQD (reference sequence). CDR3 residues: CASSRGAQPYEQYF. The CDR3 DNA follows: TGCGCCAGCAGCCGCGGAGCTCAACCCTACGAGCAGTACTTC.

With respect to this clone: Other DNA sequences from this sample encode an identical CDR3 as well. The chain has TRBV28 and TRBJ1-5, with D possibly matching TRBD1 (6 bases). The CDR3 is 15 amino acids. The germline gives CDR1 MDHEN, CDR2 SYDVKM. V lost 1 base, J lost 2 bases, and 9 bases lay in between. CDR3 DNA sequence: TGTGCCAGCAGTTTATCTGGGGGCGGCAATCAGCCCCAGCATTTT. Translating it yields CASSLSGGGNQPQHF.

V is TRBV6-1 and J is TRBJ2-7; TRBD2 aligns across 14 bases. Looked up from germline, CDR1 is MNHNS and CDR2 is SASEGT. This CDR3 is built from 15 residues. V trimming: 6 bases; J trimming: 3 bases; junction bases outside the gene matches: 4. The CDR3 here is CASSPGLAGGYEQYF. The CDR3 DNA reads as TGTGCCAGCAGCCCCGGACTAGCGGGAGGCTACGAGCAGTACTTC.

The chain couples TRBV7-9 to TRBJ2-7, with D possibly being TRBD1 (6 bases). This CDR3 spans 18 amino acids. Germline CDR1 SEHNR, CDR2 FQNEAQ (reference sequence). Trimming removed 1 base at V and 3 bases at J, with 22 bases between. Written as DNA, the CDR3 is TGTGCCAGCAGCTTAGAGACCGGTAGAAGGGAAGGGGGCTACGAGCAGTACTTC. It is translated as CASSLETGRREGGYEQYF.

The chain recombines TRBV28 with TRBJ2-5, with 7 positions matching TRBD2. The DNA end lines up better with TRBJ2-7; the J call may be wrong. The germline V gene encodes CDR1 MDHEN and CDR2 SYDVKM. CDR3 length: 17 amino acids. CDR3 protein: CASRGQGGLAAPYEQYF. The CDR3, as DNA: TGTGCCAGCAGGGGTCAGGGCGGGCTAGCGGCCCCCTACGAGCAGTACTTC.

The J gene is TRBJ1-6, the V gene TRBV7-9; TRBD1 might be the D (6 bases). The CDR3 loop spans 15 amino acids. Germline V lookup: CDR1 SEHNR, CDR2 FQNEAQ (reference sequence). The ends were cut back, 5 bases at V and 9 bases at J, with 17 bases in the middle. As DNA, the CDR3 is TGTGCCAGCAGCGACCCCAGGGGTGAAAGTTCACCCCTCCACTTT. Its protein product is CASSDPRGESSPLHF. Complete variable domain (other parts from reference TRBV7-9 and TRBJ1-6): DTGVSQNPRHKITKRGQNVTFRCDPISEHNRLYWYRQTLGQGPEFLTYFQNEAQLEKSRLLSDRFSAERPKGSFSTLEIQRTEQGDSAMYLCASSDPRGESSPLHFGNGTRLTVT.

This sequence joins TRBV11-2 and TRBJ2-7; D unclear. CDR1 is SGHAT and CDR2 is FQNNGV in the germline V gene. The V and J ends lost 8 bases and 6 bases respectively, with 14 bases between them. The CDR3 is made up of 12 amino acids. The CDR3 DNA sequence: TGTGCCAGCTACCTCTTCCCGGGCGAGCAGTACTTC. This gives the protein CASYLFPGEQYF.

The chain employs TRBV2 and TRBJ2-3; TRBD2 is a possible D gene (7 bases). Germline loops: CDR1 SNHLY, CDR2 FYNNEI. V lost 4 bases and J lost 1, with 15 bases in between. The CDR3 totals 16 residues. CDR3 sequence: CASSVQRGGGTDTQYF. The CDR3 DNA follows: TGTGCCAGCAGTGTACAGCGCGGGGGCGGCACAGATACGCAGTATTTT.

The chain employs TRBV30 and TRBJ2-2; unclear D gene. CDR1 GTSNPN and CDR2 SVGIG come from the germline V gene (reference sequence). Deletions cut 5 bases from V and 7 bases from J, with 5 bases between. This CDR3 region has 10 residues. Here the CDR3 DNA reads TGTGCCTGGGGCAGCGGGGAGCTGTTTTTT. It translates to CAWGSGELFF. The full variable domain, its missing parts supplied by reference TRBV30 and TRBJ2-2, is SQTIHQWPATLVQPVGSPLSLECTVEGTSNPNLYWYRQAAGRGLQLLFYSVGIGQISSEVPQNLSASRPQDRQFILSSKKLLLSDSGFYLCAWGSGELFFGEGSRLTVL.

The V gene is TRBV5-4, the J gene TRBJ1-3; TRBD1 agrees at 10 bases. After removal of 1 base from V and 4 bases from J, the junction contained 14 bases not matched to a gene. The germline CDR1 and CDR2 sequences are SGHNT and YYREEE (reference sequence). CDR3 length equals 19 residues. CDR3 region: CASSLLTSGQGTYGNTIYF. CDR3 sequence (DNA): TGTGCCAGCAGCTTGCTAACCTCGGGACAGGGGACTTACGGAAACACCATATATTTT.

The gene calls are TRBV27 and TRBJ2-4; TRBD2 is a possible D gene (6 bases). Germline values: CDR1 MNHEY, CDR2 SMNVEV (reference sequence). The V end lost 6 bases, the J end lost 3 bases, and 12 bases lay between the germline ends. The CDR3 loop spans 14 amino acids. The CDR3 coding sequence is TGTGCCAGCAGCCCGGGGGTAGGCAAAAACATTCAGTACTTC. Translated, it gives CASSPGVGKNIQYF.

The chain joins TRBV19 to TRBJ2-5; 7 nucleotides line up with TRBD1. Germline V gene lookup returns CDR1 LNHDA and CDR2 SQIVND (reference sequence). The CDR3 has 15 amino acids. V shed 6 bases and J 2 bases; nucleotides not matched to a gene: 9. The CDR3 spells CASSTMQGEQETQYF. In nucleotides, the CDR3 is TGTGCCAGTAGCACGATGCAGGGGGAACAAGAGACCCAGTACTTC.

The V call is TRBV9, the J call TRBJ2-5, with 7 bases aligning to TRBD2. Germline CDR1 is SGDLS and CDR2 is YYNGEE. The CDR3 loop spans 16 amino acids. The V gene end was trimmed by 0 bases and the J gene end by 6 bases; junction bases not matched to a gene: 11. The CDR3 sequence is CASSVAGEGIRKTQYF. CDR3 sequence (DNA): TGTGCCAGCAGCGTAGCCGGGGAGGGCATTAGAAAGACCCAGTACTTC.

V and J are TRBV9 and TRBJ2-5; 8 bases are shared with TRBD2. With 4 bases clipped from V and 4 bases from J, the junction kept 21 bases outside the gene matches. The CDR3 runs 19 residues. CDR1 is SGDLS and CDR2 is YYNGEE in the germline V gene. The CDR3 here is CASSPLGRREGLGRETQYF. CDR3 DNA sequence: TGTGCCAGCAGCCCCCTAGGACGCCGGGAGGGTTTAGGGCGAGAGACCCAGTACTTC. Looking up the rest from reference TRBV9 and TRBJ2-5 gives the full variable domain: DSGVTQTPKHLITATGQRVTLRCSPRSGDLSVYWYQQSLDQGLQFLIQYYNGEERAKGNILERFSAQQFPDLHSELNLSSLELGDSALYFCASSPLGRREGLGRETQYFGPGTRLLVL.

The J gene is TRBJ1-2, the V gene TRBV6-1, with D possibly TRBD1 on 5 matching bases. Trimming stripped 2 bases from V and 3 bases from J, with 10 bases between. CDR1 and CDR2 from the germline V gene are MNHNS and SASEGT. This CDR3 region has 14 residues. CDR3 sequence (DNA): TGTGCCAGCAGTGAAAGCCGCAGGGACTATGGCTACACCTTC. Translated, it gives CASSESRRDYGYTF.

The table lists this clone with a count of one. The rearrangement uses TRBV28 and TRBJ1-4; no firm D call. V was trimmed by 2 bases and J by 8 bases, leaving 15 bases between them. This CDR3 spans 15 amino acids. Germline V gene lookup returns CDR1 MDHEN and CDR2 SYDVKM. The CDR3 DNA follows: TGTGCCAGCAGTTTAACAGAAGGTATTGGAGAAAAACTGTTTTTT. Its protein product is CASSLTEGIGEKLFF.

The V call is TRBV4-2, the J call TRBJ1-1, with 10 bases that match TRBD1. In germline, CDR1 is LGHNA, CDR2 YNFKEQ. CDR3 length: 15 residues. V was clipped by 4 bases and J by 5 bases; unmatched bases: 7. The CDR3 coding sequence is TGTGCCAGCAGCCGAGGGACAGGGGTGGGGACTGAAGCTTTCTTT. Amino acids: CASSRGTGVGTEAFF.

This clone was seen a single time. J is TRBJ2-7 and V is TRBV25-1, with 12 bases that match TRBD1. The CDR3 runs to 18 residues. V was clipped by 8 bases and J by 5 bases; unmatched bases: 19. CDR1 is MGHDK, CDR2 SYGVNS, per germline. The CDR3, as DNA: TGTGCCAGCCGTAACCCGGCGGGGACCGGGACAGGGGGCGACGAGCAGTACTTC. Its translation is CASRNPAGTGTGGDEQYF.

The chain couples TRBV6-4 to TRBJ1-6; unclear D gene. Per the germline V gene, CDR1 is MRHNA and CDR2 is SNTAGT. The CDR3 loop spans 13 amino acids. Between the trimmed V and J ends, which lost 6 bases and 3 bases, there was a span of 6 bases. CDR3 nucleotide sequence: TGTGCCAGCAGGAGGGACTATAATTCACCCCTCCACTTT. Its protein is CASRRDYNSPLHF.

This clone was recorded a few times. The CDR3: CASSLDRVEAFF. CDR3 DNA: TGTGCCAGCAGCCTCGACAGGGTGGAAGCTTTCTTT. V and J are TRBV5-4 and TRBJ1-1, with 7 bases fitting TRBD1. Germline V gives CDR1 SGHNT, CDR2 YYREEE (reference sequence). The CDR3 covers 12 residues. The junction had 5 bases not matched to a gene; V was cut back by 4 bases and J by 8 bases.